This T cell receptor beta chain was retrieved from a study of beta chain features in type 1 diabetes. Background on the study: Patients looked much like healthy donors when it came to age, gender and cell yields. Study outcomes and limitations: All four CD4+ subsets from Type 1 diabetes patients carried moderately but significantly shorter TCRB CDR3s.

The single heparinised draw taken from each donor contained about 120 mL of blood on average. Markers CD45RO/CCR7/CD25/CD127/CD95/CD27 served to sort CD4+ naive, central memory, regulatory and stem cell-like memory cells. Concerning this clone: Its target is not known.

Investigators reverse transcribed all isolated RNA, so they sequenced expressed TCRB transcripts. TCRdb's table, derived via immunoSEQ multiplex PCR, lists solely in-frame clones and lacks some. The table has about 400,000 clones, about 12% seen once. Germline V gives CDR1 KGHSH, CDR2 LQKENI. The V gene end was trimmed by 2 bases and the J gene end by 4 bases; junction bases not matched to a gene: 4. The CDR3 contains 14 residues. The sequenced sample was naive CD4+ T cells from blood. This sequence was found in a woman younger than 30 with type 1 diabetes. V gene TRBV18 combines with J gene TRBJ1-2; 7 nucleotides match TRBD1. The CDR3, as DNA: TGTGCCAGCTCACCAGACAGGGATTCCTATGGCTACACCTTC. It translates to CASSPDRDSYGYTF.